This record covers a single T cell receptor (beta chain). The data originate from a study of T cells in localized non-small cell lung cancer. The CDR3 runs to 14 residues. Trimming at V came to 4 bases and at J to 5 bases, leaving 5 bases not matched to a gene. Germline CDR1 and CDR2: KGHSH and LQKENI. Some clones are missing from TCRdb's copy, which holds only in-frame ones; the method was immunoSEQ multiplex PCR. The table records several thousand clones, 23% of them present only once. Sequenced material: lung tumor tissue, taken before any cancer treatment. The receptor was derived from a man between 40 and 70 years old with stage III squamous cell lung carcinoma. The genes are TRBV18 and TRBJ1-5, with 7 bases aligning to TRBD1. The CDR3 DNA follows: TGTGCCAGCTCACTCGACAGGGTGTATCAGCCCCAGCATTTT. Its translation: CASSLDRVYQPQHF.